This T cell receptor beta chain was recovered during a study of identical twins. The table lists this clonotype with a few counts. V lost 4 bases to trimming and J lost 0 bases, with 10 bases between them. CDR3 length: 16 amino acids. The germline V gene encodes CDR1 MNHNS and CDR2 SASEGT. TCRdb recomputed calls from the 5' RACE reads with MiXCR, one row per CDR3 protein. Of about 730,000 distinct CDR3 sequences listed, around 20% are singletons. The data also belong to a second study, concerning T cells expressing NK-cell markers. That work states: Similarly, these clonotypes led the CD3+CD56-NKG2C+ fraction as well in several donors.

The chain recombines TRBV6-1 with TRBJ2-6; D is unresolved. The sequencing sample was made of PBMCs. The sequence came from a woman aged 18-29 years in good health. This CDR3 is CASSGYSSSGANVLTF. Written as DNA, the CDR3 is TGTGCCAGCAGTGGTTACAGCAGCTCTGGGGCCAACGTCCTGACTTTC.